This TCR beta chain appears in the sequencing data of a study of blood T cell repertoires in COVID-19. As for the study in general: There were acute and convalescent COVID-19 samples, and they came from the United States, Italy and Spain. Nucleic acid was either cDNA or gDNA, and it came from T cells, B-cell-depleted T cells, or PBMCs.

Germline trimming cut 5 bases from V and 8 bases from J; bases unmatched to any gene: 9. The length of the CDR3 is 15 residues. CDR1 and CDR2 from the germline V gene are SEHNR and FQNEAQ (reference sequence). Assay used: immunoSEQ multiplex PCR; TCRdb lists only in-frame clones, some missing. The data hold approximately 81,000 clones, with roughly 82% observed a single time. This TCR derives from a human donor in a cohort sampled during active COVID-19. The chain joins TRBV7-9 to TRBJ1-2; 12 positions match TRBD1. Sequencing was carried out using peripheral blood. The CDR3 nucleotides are TGTGCCAGCAGCACTTCTGGGACAGGGGGCATGGGCTACACCTTC. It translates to CASSTSGTGGMGYTF.